Listed below are T cell receptor beta chains from one sample, sequenced in a study of T cell responses to AZD1222 COVID-19 vaccine. Clones were sequenced by immunoSEQ multiplex PCR, and TCRdb holds only the in-frame ones, with some missing. The sample contains some 200,000 clones, approximately 94% of which appear only once. The material sequenced was peripheral blood, taken on day 0 of MenACWY control vaccination. These receptors all come from an adult in good health. The CDR3 runs from the conserved cysteine through the conserved F or W. Fields, in order: J gene, clone size, D gene, CDR3 length, V gene, CDR3 DNA, CDR3 protein. The D gene is left open where the match is weak. Part of the rows lack a size; the others show once, few, many or a class for expanded clones.

TRBJ1-2 | NA | NA | 14 | TRBV19 | TGTGCCAGTAGTACCGGGATGTCCTCTTATGGCTACACCTTC | CASSTGMSSYGYTF
TRBJ1-2 | NA | NA | 14 | TRBV5-4 | TGTGCCAGCAGCCCCTTCCCAGCTAACTATGGCTACACCTTC | CASSPFPANYGYTF
TRBJ1-4 | NA | NA | 16 | TRBV7-9 | TGTGCCAGCAGGACCCAGGGAACGACAACTAATGAAAAACTGTTTTTT | CASRTQGTTTNEKLFF
TRBJ1-5 | NA | NA | 15 | TRBV2 | TGTGCCAGCAGTGAGACACGCCATAGCAATCAGCCCCAGCATTTT | CASSETRHSNQPQHF
TRBJ2-1 | NA | TRBD1 | 15 | TRBV29-1 | TGCAGCGTGCGAACCGGGACAGGGTCCTACAATGAGCAGTTCTTC | CSVRTGTGSYNEQFF
TRBJ2-1 | NA | TRBD2 | 14 | TRBV5-1 | TGCGCCAGCAGCTTGCCTAGCGGGGGGGGTGAGCAGTTCTTC | CASSLPSGGGEQFF
TRBJ1-2 | NA | TRBD1 | 15 | TRBV2 | TGTGCCAGCAGACCGACAGGGCTTGGTAACTATGGCTACACCTTC | CASRPTGLGNYGYTF
TRBJ1-2 | NA | NA | 13 | TRBV27 | TGTGCCAGCACCCAACCAGGGCGGCATGGCTACACCTTC | CASTQPGRHGYTF
TRBJ1-1 | NA | NA | 13 | TRBV4-3 | TGCGCCAGCAGCCAACCACCCGGGACTGAAGCTTTCTTT | CASSQPPGTEAFF
TRBJ1-2 | NA | NA | 13 | TRBV13 | TGTGCCAGCAGCTATGGAGGGGCGGGTGGCTACACCTTC | CASSYGGAGGYTF
TRBJ2-7 | NA | NA | 14 | TRBV10-3 | TGTGCCATCAGTGAGTCACGGACATCCTACGAGCAGTACTTC | CAISESRTSYEQYF
TRBJ2-1 | NA | TRBD2 | 17 | TRBV18 | TGTGCCAGCTCACCAAGGTCGGCGCGGGGGGACTACAATGAGCAGTTCTTC | CASSPRSARGDYNEQFF
TRBJ2-1 | NA | TRBD2 | 19 | TRBV3-1/TRBV3-2 | TGTGCCAGCAGCCAAGATCTACTAGCGGGGGGCTCCTCCTACAATGAGCAGTTCTTC | CASSQDLLAGGSSYNEQFF
TRBJ2-5 | NA | NA | 11 | TRBV6-5 | TGTGCCAGCAGGGGGCAAGAGACCCAGTACTTC | CASRGQETQYF
TRBJ2-7 | NA | TRBD1 | 16 | TRBV28 | TGTGCCAGCAGTTTATTTGGGACAGGGACATCCTACGAGCAGTACTTC | CASSLFGTGTSYEQYF
TRBJ1-2 | NA | NA | 13 | TRBV5-1 | TGCGCCAGCAGCTTGGAAGGGACTTATGGCTACACCTTC | CASSLEGTYGYTF
TRBJ1-2 | once | NA | 14 | TRBV5-1 | TGCGCCAGCAGGCGGGACACCAATGAAGGTGGCTACACCTTC | CASRRDTNEGGYTF
TRBJ1-2 | NA | NA | 15 | TRBV7-2 | TGTGCCAGCAGCTTAGATTTTTTGCCTAACTATGGCTACACCTTC | CASSLDFLPNYGYTF
TRBJ2-5 | few | NA | 16 | TRBV7-2 | TGTGCCAGCAGCTTAATTTACGGACAGCCCCAAGAGACCCAGTACTTC | CASSLIYGQPQETQYF
TRBJ2-7 | NA | NA | 14 | TRBV7-6 | TGTGCCAGCAGCTTAGGGGGAAGCGGACCCGAGCAGTACTTC | CASSLGGSGPEQYF
TRBJ2-7 | NA | NA | 13 | TRBV3-1/TRBV3-2 | TGTGCCAGCAGCCAAGCTCACGGGTACGAGCAGTACTTC | CASSQAHGYEQYF
TRBJ1-3 | NA | NA | 14 | TRBV3-1/TRBV3-2 | TGTGCCAGCAGCCTCGGACAGAGCAGGTACACCATATATTTT | CASSLGQSRYTIYF
TRBJ1-1 | NA | TRBD1 | 15 | TRBV14 | TGTGCCAGCAGCCAAGAGAGGGGGCGGAACACTGAAGCTTTCTTT | CASSQERGRNTEAFF
TRBJ1-1 | NA | TRBD1 | 15 | TRBV4-1 | TGCGCCAGCAGCCAAGGAGGTGGACAGGGGGCGCGTGCTTTCTTT | CASSQGGGQGARAFF
TRBJ1-1 | NA | NA | 12 | TRBV12-3/TRBV12-4 | TGTGCCAGCAGTTTGCGTAACACTGAAGCTTTCTTT | CASSLRNTEAFF
TRBJ2-5 | NA | TRBD2 | 16 | TRBV18 | TGTGCCAGCTCACCACGGCCTAGCGGAAACCAAGAGACCCAGTACTTC | CASSPRPSGNQETQYF
TRBJ1-5 | NA | NA | 13 | TRBV7-2 | TGTGCCAGCACCGGGAACGCGGATCAGCCCCAGCATTTT | CASTGNADQPQHF
TRBJ1-2 | NA | NA | 13 | TRBV11-2 | TGTGCCAGCAGGTTAAGGGGGTTAGGTGGCTACACCTTC | CASRLRGLGGYTF
TRBJ1-6 | NA | NA | 14 | TRBV30 | TGTGCCTGGAGTTACAGGCCGAGCGGTTCACCCCTCCACTTT | CAWSYRPSGSPLHF
TRBJ2-2 | NA | NA | 11 | TRBV19 | TGTGCCAGTAGTATCTCCGGGGAGCTGTTTTTT | CASSISGELFF
TRBJ1-6 | NA | NA | 14 | TRBV2 | TGTGCCAGCAGTGCGGTTGCCGCTAATTCACCCCTCCACTTT | CASSAVAANSPLHF